Shown below are 5 T cell receptor beta chains from a single sample sequenced in a study of shared clonotypes between healthy human individuals. Generated by immunoSEQ multiplex PCR, the TCRdb table keeps only in-frame clones and is missing some. The repertoire holds over a million clones, with about 75% as singletons. Sequencing was performed on memory CD4+ T cells sorted from blood. Subset: CD45RA-negative fraction. These receptor sequences come from a man between 18 and 29 years old in good health.

This clone was counted a few times. Other DNA sequences in the sample encode the same CDR3. This chain links TRBV29-1 with TRBJ2-3; no firm D call. There are 12 residues in the CDR3. Trimming took 4 bases from V and 2 from J, leaving 7 bases between them. Germline V lookup: CDR1 SQVTM, CDR2 ANQGSEA. The CDR3 is CSVVLYTDTQYF. CDR3 DNA sequence: TGCAGCGTTGTCTTATACACAGATACGCAGTATTTT.

This chain uses TRBV19 with TRBJ2-6; D perhaps matches TRBD2 (6 bases). Germline CDR1 LNHDA, CDR2 SQIVND (reference sequence). Deletions cut 4 bases from V and 0 bases from J, with 10 bases between. The CDR3 is made up of 16 amino acids. As DNA, the CDR3 is TGTGCCAGTAGTAGGGACTTGCGCTCTGGGGCCAACGTCCTGACTTTC. As protein: CASSRDLRSGANVLTF.

The CDR3 DNA sequence: TGCGCCAGCAGCTTGCAGCGGGGGGGCACAGATACGCAGTATTTT. Translating gives CASSLQRGGTDTQYF. The genes are TRBV5-1 and TRBJ2-3, with TRBD2 matching 9 bases. The germline V gene encodes CDR1 SGHRS and CDR2 YFSETQ. J lost 1 base, V lost 1 base, and 1 base had no gene match. The CDR3 contains 15 residues.

J is TRBJ2-1 and V is TRBV2; the match to TRBD1 covers 8 bases. The CDR3 loop spans 12 amino acids. Germline assignment: CDR1 SNHLY and CDR2 FYNNEI. The V segment lost 3 bases and the J segment 15 bases; nucleotides outside the gene matches: 7. The CDR3 DNA follows: TGTGCCAGCAGTGACGAGGACAGGGTCGGGTTCTTC. This codes for CASSDEDRVGFF.

The chain recombines TRBV6-5 with TRBJ2-1; D may be TRBD2 (6 bases). This CDR3 spans 14 amino acids. CDR1 MNHEY and CDR2 SVGAGI come from the germline V gene. Trimming left V 8 bases short and J 7 bases short, with 18 bases between. CDR3 DNA sequence: TGTGCCAGCGGACGGGGGTCTAAGAATAATGAGCAGTTCTTC. It yields the protein CASGRGSKNNEQFF.